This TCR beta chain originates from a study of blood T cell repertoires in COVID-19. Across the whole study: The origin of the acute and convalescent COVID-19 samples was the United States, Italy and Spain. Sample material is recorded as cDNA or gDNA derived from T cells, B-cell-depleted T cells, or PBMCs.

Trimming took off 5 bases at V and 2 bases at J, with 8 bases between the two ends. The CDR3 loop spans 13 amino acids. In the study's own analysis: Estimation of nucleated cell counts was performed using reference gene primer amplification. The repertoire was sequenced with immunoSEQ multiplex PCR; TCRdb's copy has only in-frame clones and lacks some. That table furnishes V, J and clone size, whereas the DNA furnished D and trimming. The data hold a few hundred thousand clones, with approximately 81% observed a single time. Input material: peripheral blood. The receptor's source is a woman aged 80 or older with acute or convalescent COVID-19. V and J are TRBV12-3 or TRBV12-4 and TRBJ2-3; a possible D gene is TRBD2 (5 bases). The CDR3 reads CASSPGYTDTQYF. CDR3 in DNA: TGTGCCAGCAGTCCGGGGTACACAGATACGCAGTATTTT.